The rows below give T cell receptor beta chains drawn from one sample of a study of PD-1 blockade in mismatch repair-deficient tumors. Sequencing was performed with immunoSEQ multiplex PCR; in TCRdb, only in-frame clones are kept and a portion is missing. The sample lists some 9,700 clones, roughly 90% occurring once. Their specific antigens are unknown. The sample consisted of cells cultured in vitro, taken from a patient treated with pembrolizumab. The receptors come from an adult with mismatch repair-deficient cancer. The CDR3 runs from the conserved cysteine through the conserved F or W. D genes are given only for firm matches. Clone size is stated in some rows and not others, as once, few, many or a class when expanded.

size	V	J	D	DNA	CDR3
-	TRBV5-5	TRBJ2-6	-	TGTGCCAGCAGCTTGCAGTATACAGGGACTGGGGCCAACGTCCTGACTTTC	CASSLQYTGTGANVLTF
-	TRBV6-5	TRBJ2-1	TRBD2	TGTGCCAGCAGTTACTCGGGCGGGAGGGGGGACAATGAGCAGTTCTTC	CASSYSGGRGDNEQFF
-	TRBV25-1	TRBJ2-7	-	TGTGCCAGCGGACCATGGACAGCTCGGTACGAGCAGTACTTC	CASGPWTARYEQYF
-	TRBV5-1	TRBJ2-5	-	TGCGCCAGCAGCTTGGGTCGATACCAAGAGACCCAGTACTTC	CASSLGRYQETQYF
-	TRBV11-3	TRBJ2-3	-	TGTGCCAGCAGCCTGCCCTGGGATACGCAGTATTTT	CASSLPWDTQYF
-	TRBV28	TRBJ2-7	TRBD2	TGTGCCGGGAGTAGCGGGAGGAGTTACGAGCAGTACTTC	CAGSSGRSYEQYF
-	TRBV27	TRBJ2-5	-	TGTGCCAGCAGTAGAGGAGATGGACTCCAAGAGACCCAGTACTTC	CASSRGDGLQETQYF
-	TRBV29-1	TRBJ1-5	TRBD1	TGCAGCGTTGTTAGCACAGGGGGCCTCAATCAGCCCCAGCATTTT	CSVVSTGGLNQPQHF
-	TRBV4-2	TRBJ2-2	-	TGTGCCAGCAGCCTTGTAGACACCGGGGAGCTGTTTTTT	CASSLVDTGELFF
-	TRBV18	TRBJ1-6	TRBD1	TGTGCCAGCTCACCTGAGACAGGGTCGAGCCCCTATGCCTATAATTCACCCCTCCACTTT	CASSPETGSSPYAYNSPLHF
once	TRBV6-6	TRBJ2-7	-	TGTGCCAGCATGGACGGGAGAGCCGAGCAGTACTTC	CASMDGRAEQYF
-	TRBV7-9	TRBJ2-7	-	TGTGCCAGCAGCTTTCAGGGCTACGAGCAGTACTTC	CASSFQGYEQYF
-	TRBV11-2	TRBJ2-7	TRBD2	TGTGCCAGCAGCTTAGAGGGGGGGGTCGACGGAACCTACGAGCAGTACTTC	CASSLEGGVDGTYEQYF
-	TRBV7-2	TRBJ2-7	TRBD2	TGTGCCAGCAGCTTAAAGGGACTAGCGGGAGATGATTCCTACGAGCAGTACTTC	CASSLKGLAGDDSYEQYF
-	TRBV4-1	TRBJ1-3	-	TGCGCCAGCAGCCCTTGGGCAGAAAGCCTCTCTGGAAACACCATATATTTT	CASSPWAESLSGNTIYF
-	TRBV9	TRBJ1-1	TRBD1	TGTGCCAGCAGCGCAAGCCCGGGACAGGGGGCTTCTGGTGCTTTCTTT	CASSASPGQGASGAFF
-	TRBV7-9	TRBJ2-7	TRBD1	TGTGCCAGCAGCCTGACAGGGGTAAGCGAGCAGTACTTC	CASSLTGVSEQYF
-	TRBV19	TRBJ2-2	TRBD2	TGTGCCAGTAGTATAGGAAGTAGCGGGAGTGACACCGGGGAGCTGTTTTTT	CASSIGSSGSDTGELFF
-	TRBV7-9	TRBJ1-2	TRBD1	TGTGCCAGCAGCCCAAGGACAGGGTCTGGCTATGGCTACACCTTC	CASSPRTGSGYGYTF
-	TRBV19	TRBJ2-3	TRBD2	TGTGCCAGTAGTAGCGGGCTAGCGGGACGCACAGATACGCAGTATTTT	CASSSGLAGRTDTQYF
-	TRBV15	TRBJ2-7	-	TGTGCCACCAGCAGAGATACAGACTACGAGCAGTACTTC	CATSRDTDYEQYF
-	TRBV5-1	TRBJ2-3	TRBD1	TGCGCCAGCAGCTTGTGGGACAGGGTAACAGATACGCAGTATTTT	CASSLWDRVTDTQYF
-	TRBV19	TRBJ2-1	-	TGTGCCCCAAATCGGGATCAACCAACGGATGAGCAGTTCTTC	CAPNRDQPTDEQFF
few	TRBV27	TRBJ1-4	-	TGTGCCAGCAGTGGAATAAATGAAAAACTGTTTTTT	CASSGINEKLFF
once	TRBV5-1	TRBJ2-7	-	TGCGCCAGCAGCTTGGGACACAGCTCCTACGAGCAGTACTTC	CASSLGHSSYEQYF
-	TRBV10-2	TRBJ1-5	-	TGCGCCAGCAGGGCAGGTTCCAATCAGCCCCAGCATTTT	CASRAGSNQPQHF
-	TRBV5-1	TRBJ2-3	-	TGCGCCAGCAGTTGGGCGAGCTCGGATACGCAGTATTTT	CASSWASSDTQYF
-	TRBV19	TRBJ2-7	-	TGTGCCAGTAGTATTGGGCAGGGTAAGATCTACGAGCAGTACTTC	CASSIGQGKIYEQYF
-	TRBV21-1	TRBJ2-3	-	TGTGCCAGCAGCAAAGTCATGGAGAGACAGTTCACAGATACGCAGTATTTT	CASSKVMERQFTDTQYF